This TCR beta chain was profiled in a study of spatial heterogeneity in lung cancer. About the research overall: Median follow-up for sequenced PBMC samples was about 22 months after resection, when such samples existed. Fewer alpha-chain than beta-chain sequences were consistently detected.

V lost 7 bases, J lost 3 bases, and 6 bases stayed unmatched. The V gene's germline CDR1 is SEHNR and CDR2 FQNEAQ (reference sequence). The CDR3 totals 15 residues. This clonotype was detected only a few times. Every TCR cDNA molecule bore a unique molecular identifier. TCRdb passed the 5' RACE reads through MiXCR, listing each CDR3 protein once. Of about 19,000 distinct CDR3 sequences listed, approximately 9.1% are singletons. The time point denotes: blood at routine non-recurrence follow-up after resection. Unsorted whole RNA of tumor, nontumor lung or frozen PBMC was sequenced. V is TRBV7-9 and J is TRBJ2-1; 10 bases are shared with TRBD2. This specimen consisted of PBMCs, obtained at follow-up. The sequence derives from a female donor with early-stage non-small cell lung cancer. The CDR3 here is CASTRGTSDYNEQFF. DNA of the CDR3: TGTGCCAGCACCCGGGGGACTAGCGACTACAATGAGCAGTTCTTC.